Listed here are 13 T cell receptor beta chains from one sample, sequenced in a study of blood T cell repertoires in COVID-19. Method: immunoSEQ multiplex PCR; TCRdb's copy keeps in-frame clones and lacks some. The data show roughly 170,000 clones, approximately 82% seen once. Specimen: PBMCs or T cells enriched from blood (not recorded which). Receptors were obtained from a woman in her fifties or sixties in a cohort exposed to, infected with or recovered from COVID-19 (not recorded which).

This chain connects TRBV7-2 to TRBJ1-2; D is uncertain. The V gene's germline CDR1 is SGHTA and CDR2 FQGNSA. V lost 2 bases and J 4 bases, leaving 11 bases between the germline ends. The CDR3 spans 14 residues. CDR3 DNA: TGTGCCAGCAGCTTAAACGAGGCGACCTATGGCTACACCTTC. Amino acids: CASSLNEATYGYTF.

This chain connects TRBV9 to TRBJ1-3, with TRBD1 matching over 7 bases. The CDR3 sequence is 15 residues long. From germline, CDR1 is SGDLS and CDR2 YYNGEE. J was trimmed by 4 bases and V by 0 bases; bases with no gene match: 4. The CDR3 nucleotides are TGTGCCAGCAGCGTAGGCGGACAGGCGGGAAACACCATATATTTT. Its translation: CASSVGGQAGNTIYF.

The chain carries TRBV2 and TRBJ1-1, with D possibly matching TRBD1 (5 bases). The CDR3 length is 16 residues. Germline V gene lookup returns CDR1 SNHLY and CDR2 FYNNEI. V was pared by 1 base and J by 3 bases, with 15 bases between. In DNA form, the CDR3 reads TGTGCCAGCAGTGAAGGTTTCGACAGCCCTTACACTGAAGCTTTCTTT. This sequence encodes CASSEGFDSPYTEAFF.

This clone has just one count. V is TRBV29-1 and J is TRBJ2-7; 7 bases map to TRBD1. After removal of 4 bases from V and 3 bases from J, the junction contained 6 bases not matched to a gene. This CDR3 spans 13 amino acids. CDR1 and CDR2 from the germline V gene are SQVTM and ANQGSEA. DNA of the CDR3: TGCAGCGTTGTAGCAGGGGGAGTCTACGAGCAGTACTTC. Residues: CSVVAGGVYEQYF.

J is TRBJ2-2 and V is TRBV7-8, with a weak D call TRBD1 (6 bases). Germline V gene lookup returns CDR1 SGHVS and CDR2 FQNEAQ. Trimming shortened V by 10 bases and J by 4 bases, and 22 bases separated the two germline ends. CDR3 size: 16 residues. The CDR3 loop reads CATSDSTRQATGELFF. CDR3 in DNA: TGTGCCACGAGCGACTCCACTCGACAGGCCACCGGGGAGCTGTTTTTT. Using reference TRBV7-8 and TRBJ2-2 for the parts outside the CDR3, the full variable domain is GAGVSQSPRYKVAKRGQDVALRCDPISGHVSLFWYQQALGQGPEFLTYFQNEAQLDKSGLPSDRFFAERPEGSVSTLKIQRTQQEDSAVYLCATSDSTRQATGELFFGEGSRLTVL.

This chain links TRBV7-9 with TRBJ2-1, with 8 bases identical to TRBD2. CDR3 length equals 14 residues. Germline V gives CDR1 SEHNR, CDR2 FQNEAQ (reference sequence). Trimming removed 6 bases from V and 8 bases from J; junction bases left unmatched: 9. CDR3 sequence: CASRVDGRAYEQFF. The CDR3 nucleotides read TGTGCCAGCAGGGTCGACGGGAGGGCCTATGAGCAGTTCTTC.

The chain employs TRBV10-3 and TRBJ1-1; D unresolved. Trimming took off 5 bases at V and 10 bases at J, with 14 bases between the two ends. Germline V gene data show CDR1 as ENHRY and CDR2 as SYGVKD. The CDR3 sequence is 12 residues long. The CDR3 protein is CAISPTEGVAFF. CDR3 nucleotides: TGTGCCATCAGTCCAACCGAGGGCGTAGCTTTCTTT.

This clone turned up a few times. The CDR3 nucleotides read TGTGCCAGCAGCGTAGCAGGGGGCGGTGGATACAATGAGCAGTTCTTC. Its protein is CASSVAGGGGYNEQFF. The chain has TRBV9 and TRBJ2-1, with TRBD1 identical over 8 bases. CDR3 size: 16 residues. Trimming took 0 bases from V and 4 from J; bases not matched to a gene: 6. Looked up from germline, CDR1 is SGDLS and CDR2 is YYNGEE.

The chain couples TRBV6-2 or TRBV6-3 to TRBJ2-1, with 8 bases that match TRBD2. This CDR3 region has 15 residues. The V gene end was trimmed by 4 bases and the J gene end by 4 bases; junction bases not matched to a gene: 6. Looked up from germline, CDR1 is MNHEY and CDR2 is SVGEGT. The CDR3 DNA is TGTGCCAGCAGTTTAGGTAGCGGGGTTTACAATGAGCAGTTCTTC. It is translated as CASSLGSGVYNEQFF.

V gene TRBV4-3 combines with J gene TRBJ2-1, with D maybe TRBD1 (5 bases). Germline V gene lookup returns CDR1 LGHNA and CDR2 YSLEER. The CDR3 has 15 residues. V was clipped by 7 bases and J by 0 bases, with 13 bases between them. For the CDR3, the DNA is TGCGCCAGCAAGGAAGGGGTTAGCTCCTACAATGAGCAGTTCTTC. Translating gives CASKEGVSSYNEQFF.

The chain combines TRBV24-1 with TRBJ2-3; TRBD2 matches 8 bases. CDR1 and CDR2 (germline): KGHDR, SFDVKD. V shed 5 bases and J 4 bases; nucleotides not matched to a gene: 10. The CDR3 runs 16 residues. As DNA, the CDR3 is TGTGCCACCAGTGGGATGAAGCGAGCGGGAGCAGATACGCAGTATTTT. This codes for CATSGMKRAGADTQYF.

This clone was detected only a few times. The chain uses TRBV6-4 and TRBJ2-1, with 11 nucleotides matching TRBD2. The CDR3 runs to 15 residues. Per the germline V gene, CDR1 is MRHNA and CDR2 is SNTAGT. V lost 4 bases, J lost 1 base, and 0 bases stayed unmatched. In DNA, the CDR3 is TGTGCCAGCAGTGGGACTAGCGGGTCCTACAATGAGCAGTTCTTC. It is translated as CASSGTSGSYNEQFF.

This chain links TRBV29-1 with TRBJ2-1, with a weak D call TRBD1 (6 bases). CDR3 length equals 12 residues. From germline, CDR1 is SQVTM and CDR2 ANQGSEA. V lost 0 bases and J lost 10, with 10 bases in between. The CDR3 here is CSVEETGREQFF. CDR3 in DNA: TGCAGCGTTGAAGAAACAGGGCGGGAGCAGTTCTTC.